The clone carrying this T cell receptor (beta chain) turned up a few times. This sample's RNA came from whole unsorted tissue. The normal lung tissue was taken more than 3 cm from the tumor edge. The CDR3 sequence is 16 residues long. Germline V gene lookup returns CDR1 SQVTM and CDR2 ANQGSEA. The sample originates from a study of tumor and adjacent non-tumor tissue in lung cancer. Across the study: Patients comprised about a dozen adenocarcinoma, 2 squamous cell carcinoma and 1 small cell lung cancer. Samples averaged roughly 4 million productive TCRbeta reads each.

A modified ARM-PCR protocol with three rounds of nested PCR amplified TCRbeta. Each CDR3 protein gets one entry after TCRdb re-called the multiplex PCR reads with MiXCR. The repertoire has more than 60,000 distinct CDR3 sequences, 75% to 85% of them found once; the top ten carry around 43%. Sequences were obtained from distant non-tumor lung tissue. This clonotype was obtained from a man aged 55 to 70 with non-small cell lung cancer. The genes are TRBV29-1 and TRBJ2-1; 8 bases align to TRBD2. The CDR3 region is CSVRGLAGLTCNEQFF. CDR3 nucleotides: TGCAGTGTTCGCGGCCTAGCGGGTCTCACCTGCAATGAGCAGTTCTTC.